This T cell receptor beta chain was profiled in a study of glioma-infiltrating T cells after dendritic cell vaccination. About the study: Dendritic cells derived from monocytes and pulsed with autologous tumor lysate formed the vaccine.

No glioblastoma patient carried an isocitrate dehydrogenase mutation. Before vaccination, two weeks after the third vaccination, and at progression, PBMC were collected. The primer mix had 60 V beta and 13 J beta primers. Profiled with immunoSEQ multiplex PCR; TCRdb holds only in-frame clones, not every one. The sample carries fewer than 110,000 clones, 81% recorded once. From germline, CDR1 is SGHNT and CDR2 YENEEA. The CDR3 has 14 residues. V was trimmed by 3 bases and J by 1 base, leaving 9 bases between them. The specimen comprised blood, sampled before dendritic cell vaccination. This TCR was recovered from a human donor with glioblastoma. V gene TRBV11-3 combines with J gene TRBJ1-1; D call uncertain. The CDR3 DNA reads TGTGCCAGCAGCTTCATAACAGCGAACACTGAAGCTTTCTTT. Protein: CASSFITANTEAFF. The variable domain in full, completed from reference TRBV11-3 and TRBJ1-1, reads EAGVVQSPRYKIIEKKQPVAFWCNPISGHNTLYWYLQNLGQGPELLIRYENEEAVDDSQLPKDRFSAERLKGVDSTLKIQPAELGDSAVYLCASSFITANTEAFFGQGTRLTVV.